Listed here are 22 T cell receptor beta chains from one sample, sequenced in a study of shared clonotypes between healthy human individuals. The assay was immunoSEQ multiplex PCR, and TCRdb's table has in-frame clones only and misses some. The sample records around 600,000 clones, around 95% being singletons. CD45RO-negative, CCR7-positively selected cells formed the naive CD8 fraction, excluding terminally differentiated effector memory CD45RA+ cells. The sequenced sample was naive CD8+ T cells sorted from blood. The receptors derive from a young woman in good health.

CDR3 nucleotide sequence: TGTGCCAGCAGCTTAGGGACGGTGGACTACGAGCAGTACTTC. Translating it yields CASSLGTVDYEQYF. The rearrangement uses TRBV9 and TRBJ2-7; either TRBD1 or TRBD2 may fit D (5 bases each). The CDR3 totals 14 residues. CDR1 is SGDLS, CDR2 YYNGEE, per germline. V lost 4 bases and J 3 bases, leaving 14 bases between the germline ends.

The chain uses TRBV25-1 and TRBJ2-5; D is uncertain. Germline values: CDR1 MGHDK, CDR2 SYGVNS. The CDR3 has 14 residues. Trimming stripped 4 bases from V and 1 base from J, with 10 bases between. The CDR3 DNA reads as TGTGCCAGCAGTGGAGCTGACCGCCAAGAGACCCAGTACTTC. The encoded protein is CASSGADRQETQYF.

The V gene is TRBV15, the J gene TRBJ2-3, with 7 nucleotides matching TRBD1. J lost 4 bases, V lost 1 base, and 5 bases had no gene match. Germline lookup yields CDR1 LNHNV and CDR2 YYDKDF (reference sequence). The CDR3 length is 15 residues. In DNA form, the CDR3 reads TGTGCCACCAGCAGAGGACAGGGTCTTCCAGATACGCAGTATTTT. This gives the protein CATSRGQGLPDTQYF.

CDR3 loop: CASIKGALVDTEAFF. In DNA form, the CDR3 reads TGTGCCAGCATCAAGGGGGCGCTAGTCGACACTGAAGCTTTCTTT. V gene TRBV28 combines with J gene TRBJ1-1; TRBD1 matches at 7 bases. This CDR3 has 15 amino acids. From germline, CDR1 is MDHEN and CDR2 SYDVKM. With V trimmed by 7 bases and J by 3 bases, 11 bases remained unmatched. Based on the CDR3 plus reference TRBV28 and TRBJ1-1, the full variable domain is DVKVTQSSRYLVKRTGEKVFLECVQDMDHENMFWYRQDPGLGLRLIYFSYDVKMKEKGDIPEGYSVSREKKERFSLILESASTNQTSMYLCASIKGALVDTEAFFGQGTRLTVV.

The chain couples TRBV6-1 to TRBJ1-1; D is unclear. V dropped 7 bases and J dropped 5 bases, with 11 bases sitting between them. In germline, CDR1 is MNHNS, CDR2 SASEGT. CDR3 length: 12 amino acids. CDR3 coding DNA: TGTGCCAGCAACGAGGGCTGGACTGAAGCTTTCTTT. Its translation: CASNEGWTEAFF.

This chain links TRBV10-2 with TRBJ2-3, with D perhaps matching TRBD1 or TRBD2 (5 bases each). The germline V gene encodes CDR1 WSHSY and CDR2 SAAADI. V gave up 2 bases and J gave up 5 bases, with 11 bases separating them. The CDR3 length is 14 residues. The CDR3 sequence: CASSELGVVDTQYF. The CDR3 DNA sequence: TGCGCCAGCAGTGAGCTGGGGGTAGTAGATACGCAGTATTTT.

The V and J genes are TRBV2 and TRBJ2-3, with 14 bases identical to TRBD2. The CDR3 is 15 residues long. CDR1 and CDR2 (germline): SNHLY, FYNNEI. V lost 7 bases, J lost 4 bases, and 4 bases stayed unmatched. CDR3 in amino acids: CASKGLAGDPDTQYF. The CDR3 nucleotides read TGTGCCAGCAAGGGACTAGCGGGAGACCCAGATACGCAGTATTTT.

The chain uses TRBV28 and TRBJ1-5, with TRBD1 matching over 8 bases. The CDR3 has 17 amino acids. Germline values: CDR1 MDHEN, CDR2 SYDVKM. The V segment lost 4 bases and the J segment 5 bases; nucleotides outside the gene matches: 13. CDR3 residues: CASSSRRTGSEDQPQHF. The CDR3 region has the DNA TGTGCCAGCAGTTCCAGGAGGACAGGGAGTGAGGATCAGCCCCAGCATTTT.

The chain uses TRBV29-1 and TRBJ2-7; 9 positions agree with TRBD2. The CDR3 has 14 amino acids. Germline V gene data show CDR1 as SQVTM and CDR2 as ANQGSEA. V shed 4 bases, J shed 6 bases, and the junction held 10 bases outside the gene matches. The CDR3 protein is CSVAPLSGGTEQYF. The CDR3 DNA reads TGCAGCGTTGCCCCCCTCAGCGGGGGGACCGAGCAGTACTTC.

This clone was observed once. The rearrangement links TRBV4-1 to TRBJ2-5; 7 nucleotides align to TRBD2. After removal of 4 bases from V and 0 bases from J, the junction contained 5 bases not matched to a gene. CDR1 MGHRA and CDR2 YSYEKL come from the germline V gene. The CDR3 has 15 amino acids. The CDR3 DNA reads as TGCGCCAGCAGCCCCTTGCTAGCGGACCAAGAGACCCAGTACTTC. As protein: CASSPLLADQETQYF.

The chain has TRBV6-1 and TRBJ2-7, with 9 bases that match TRBD2. The CDR3 loop spans 16 amino acids. V lost 1 base, J lost 1 base, and 5 bases stayed unmatched. CDR1 and CDR2 from the germline V gene are MNHNS and SASEGT. The CDR3 DNA is TGTGCCAGCAGTGAAGAGTTAGCGGGAGAATCCTACGAGCAGTACTTC. Protein: CASSEELAGESYEQYF.

The chain carries TRBV7-9 and TRBJ1-5, with 7 nucleotides matching TRBD1. Germline V lookup: CDR1 SEHNR, CDR2 FQNEAQ (reference sequence). J was trimmed by 6 bases and V by 6 bases; bases with no gene match: 20. The CDR3 runs to 18 residues. The CDR3: CASRRTGESLKSFQPQHF. The DNA for the CDR3 is TGTGCCAGCAGACGTACAGGGGAGTCACTAAAATCGTTTCAGCCCCAGCATTTT.

The chain couples TRBV28 to TRBJ2-7, with TRBD1 identical over 8 bases. Germline assignment: CDR1 MDHEN and CDR2 SYDVKM. The CDR3 loop spans 14 amino acids. The V segment lost 5 bases and the J segment 2 bases; nucleotides outside the gene matches: 5. In nucleotides, the CDR3 is TGTGCCAGCAGTCCACGGACAGGGACCTACGAGCAGTACTTC. Its protein is CASSPRTGTYEQYF.

In nucleotides, the CDR3 is TGCGCCAGCAGTCCCCCAAGGGGGGCGCAGGGAAACACCATATATTTT. The encoded protein is CASSPPRGAQGNTIYF. This rearrangement joins TRBV23-1 to TRBJ1-3, with D possibly being TRBD1 (6 bases). TRBV23-1 is known as an ORF, though its function is uncertain. V was pared by 4 bases and J by 4 bases, with 17 bases between. The CDR3 loop spans 16 amino acids.

V usage is TRBV7-8 and J usage is TRBJ2-7, with D hard to call. The CDR3 is 16 residues long. The germline V and J ends were trimmed by 2 bases and 4 bases, with 18 bases remaining between them. Germline V CDR1 and CDR2: SGHVS, FQNEAQ. CDR3 amino acids: CASSLSAVSTIYEQYF. The CDR3 DNA follows: TGTGCCAGCAGCTTATCGGCGGTCTCAACCATATACGAGCAGTACTTC. The variable domain in full, with the rest retrieved from reference TRBV7-8 and TRBJ2-7, is GAGVSQSPRYKVAKRGQDVALRCDPISGHVSLFWYQQALGQGPEFLTYFQNEAQLDKSGLPSDRFFAERPEGSVSTLKIQRTQQEDSAVYLCASSLSAVSTIYEQYFGPGTRLTVT.

The chain is built from TRBV11-3 and TRBJ2-5, with 8 positions matching TRBD2. The CDR3 runs 16 residues. Germline loops: CDR1 SGHNT, CDR2 YENEEA. Trimming removed 3 bases from V and 3 bases from J; junction bases left unmatched: 9. CDR3 coding DNA: TGTGCCAGCAGCTTGACTACTAGCGGACCCGAAGAGACCCAGTACTTC. Its translation: CASSLTTSGPEETQYF.

The genes are TRBV7-9 and TRBJ1-1; 9 bases map to TRBD1. With V trimmed by 5 bases and J by 5 bases, 9 bases remained unmatched. Germline V gene data show CDR1 as SEHNR and CDR2 as FQNEAQ (reference sequence). This CDR3 comprises 15 residues. CDR3 DNA sequence: TGTGCCAGCAGCCCGACAGGGGGGGGCTGGACTGAAGCTTTCTTT. Its translation is CASSPTGGGWTEAFF.

This chain joins TRBV6-1 and TRBJ2-1; the D is unclear. Germline CDR1 MNHNS, CDR2 SASEGT. V shed 2 bases and J shed 4 bases, with 12 bases lying between them. This CDR3 spans 15 amino acids. The CDR3 sequence is CASSEITASYNEQFF. The CDR3 nucleotides are TGTGCCAGCAGTGAAATTACAGCCTCTTACAATGAGCAGTTCTTC.

V gene TRBV6-1 combines with J gene TRBJ1-2; no definite D call. Germline V lookup: CDR1 MNHNS, CDR2 SASEGT. The CDR3 is made up of 14 amino acids. V was clipped by 6 bases and J by 4 bases, with 15 bases between them. For the CDR3, the DNA is TGTGCCAGCAGCACTGGCAGTACGGTCTATGGCTACACCTTC. Residues: CASSTGSTVYGYTF.

For this clone: Relative to the germline gene, one junction end is altered; a read error may explain this. The chain employs TRBV19 and TRBJ1-5; D is uncertain. The CDR3 is made up of 9 amino acids. The germline V gene has CDR1 LNHDA and CDR2 SQIVND (reference sequence). For the CDR3, the DNA is TGTGCCAGTAGTAACTTCTGTCGCTTT. As protein: CASSNFCRF.

The chain recombines TRBV29-1 with TRBJ2-1; 13 bases are a match to TRBD2. V gave up 8 bases and J gave up 7 bases; unmatched junction bases: 20. Germline lookup yields CDR1 SQVTM and CDR2 ANQGSEA. The CDR3 totals 18 residues. The CDR3 loop reads CSLSTFVGTSGIRNEQFF. The CDR3 nucleotides are TGCAGCCTTTCAACATTCGTCGGGACTAGCGGGATTAGGAATGAGCAGTTCTTC.

CDR3: CASSPRDRLSGNTIYF. The CDR3 nucleotides read TGTGCCAGCAGCCCCCGGGACAGGCTCTCTGGAAACACCATATATTTT. This sequence joins TRBV7-9 and TRBJ1-3, with TRBD1 matching 8 bases. The germline V gene encodes CDR1 SEHNR and CDR2 FQNEAQ (reference sequence). The CDR3 is 16 residues long. Trimming at V came to 5 bases and at J to 0 bases, leaving 6 bases not matched to a gene.